This entry lists 32 T cell receptor beta chains sequenced from one sample in a study of shared clonotypes between healthy human individuals. Clones were read by immunoSEQ multiplex PCR, and TCRdb kept only the in-frame ones, dropping some. This table has around 550,000 clones, about 95% appearing once. Positively selected for CCR7, the CD45RO-negative cells used as naive CD8 cells excluded terminally differentiated effector memory CD45RA+ cells. Sequencing was performed on naive CD8+ T cells sorted from blood. The receptors come from a woman in her twenties or thirties in good health.

The chain joins TRBV7-9 to TRBJ2-5, with TRBD1 identical over 8 bases. The J call may not be correct, given that the DNA end is closer to TRBJ2-7. Germline assignment: CDR1 SEHNR and CDR2 FQNEAQ (reference sequence). The CDR3 extends over 16 amino acids. The DNA for the CDR3 is TGTGCCAGCAGCCTTCGGACAGGGAAAGGACCCTACGAGCAGTACTTC. Its protein is CASSLRTGKGPYEQYF.

V is TRBV5-8 and J is TRBJ1-2, with 7 bases fitting TRBD1. Unmatched junction bases numbered 3, after V lost 0 bases and J lost 4 bases. The CDR3 spans 14 residues. Germline CDR1 reads SGHTS; CDR2 reads YDEGEE. The CDR3 sequence is CASSLGDSPYGYTF. The CDR3 DNA reads as TGTGCCAGCAGCTTGGGGGACAGCCCCTATGGCTACACCTTC.

Only a few counts were recorded for this clone. The same CDR3 is also encoded by other DNA sequences in this sample. V gene TRBV5-6 combines with J gene TRBJ2-7; D is uncertain. The CDR3 consists of 12 residues. Between the trimmed V and J ends, which lost 3 bases and 0 bases, there was a span of 4 bases. The germline V gene encodes CDR1 SGHDT and CDR2 YYEEEE. CDR3 loop: CASSSSSYEQYF. The CDR3 coding sequence is TGTGCCAGCAGCTCCAGCTCCTACGAGCAGTACTTC.

This chain joins TRBV9 and TRBJ2-2; D may correspond to TRBD1 or TRBD2 (5 bases each). Germline V lookup: CDR1 SGDLS, CDR2 YYNGEE. CDR3 size: 17 residues. The V and J ends lost 5 bases and 1 base respectively, with 18 bases between them. DNA of the CDR3: TGTGCCAGCAGAGATGGGACCGACTCTGTGAACACCGGGGAGCTGTTTTTT. Translating gives CASRDGTDSVNTGELFF.

The chain links TRBV4-1 to TRBJ2-7; TRBD2 matches at 8 bases. Unmatched junction bases numbered 13, after V lost 0 bases and J lost 6 bases. CDR3 size: 17 residues. Germline V gene data show CDR1 as MGHRA and CDR2 as YSYEKL. This chain's CDR3 is CASSQEVVAGRVGEQYF. DNA of the CDR3: TGCGCCAGCAGCCAAGAAGTGGTTGCCGGGAGGGTGGGCGAGCAGTACTTC.

As for this clone: This specimen includes other DNA sequences encoding the same CDR3. The CDR3 DNA sequence: TGTGCCAGTAGGGGAGGCTGGCAGCCCCAGCATTTT. As protein: CASRGGWQPQHF. The rearrangement uses TRBV19 and TRBJ1-5; the D is unclear. The CDR3 length is 12 residues. Germline CDR1 and CDR2: LNHDA and SQIVND (reference sequence). Trimming took off 6 bases at V and 7 bases at J, with 10 bases between the two ends.

The genes are TRBV28 and TRBJ1-1; no firm D call. V shed 6 bases and J shed 6 bases, with 5 bases lying between them. There are 10 residues in the CDR3. Germline V gene sequence: CDR1 MDHEN, CDR2 SYDVKM. CDR3 DNA: TGTGCCAGCAGGGACGCTGAAGCTTTCTTT. Translation: CASRDAEAFF.

This clone appeared once. The CDR3 region has the DNA TGTGCCAGCAGCGGAGGACAGGGGAACACTGAAGCTTTCTTT. As protein: CASSGGQGNTEAFF. The V and J genes are TRBV9 and TRBJ1-1; 8 bases are a match to TRBD1. V trimming: 3 bases; J trimming: 1 base; junction bases outside the gene matches: 2. The CDR3 has 14 amino acids. Per the germline V gene, CDR1 is SGDLS and CDR2 is YYNGEE.

V is TRBV18 and J is TRBJ2-7, with D uncertain. In germline, CDR1 is KGHSH, CDR2 LQKENI. V shed 6 bases and J shed 6 bases, with 21 bases lying between them. The CDR3 is 15 amino acids. The CDR3 protein is CASSQDGWGVSEQYF. Here the CDR3 DNA reads TGTGCCAGCTCCCAAGATGGGTGGGGTGTAAGCGAGCAGTACTTC.

The V and J genes are TRBV5-1 and TRBJ1-2; the match to TRBD1 covers 9 bases. V lost 2 bases and J lost 7; bases outside the gene matches: 3. Germline CDR1 is SGHRS and CDR2 is YFSETQ. The CDR3 sequence is 13 residues long. CDR3: CASSLTGGPGYTF. The CDR3 nucleotides read TGCGCCAGCAGCTTAACAGGGGGCCCTGGCTACACCTTC.

The V and J genes are TRBV5-4 and TRBJ2-7, with D tentatively TRBD1 or TRBD2 (5 bases each). Germline assignment: CDR1 SGHNT and CDR2 YYREEE (reference sequence). There are 16 residues in the CDR3. The germline V and J ends were trimmed by 3 bases and 2 bases, with 18 bases remaining between them. The CDR3 reads CASSSSKGRKAYEQYF. CDR3 bases: TGTGCCAGCAGCTCATCCAAGGGACGGAAGGCCTACGAGCAGTACTTC.

The chain uses TRBV13 and TRBJ2-1; 11 bases are shared with TRBD2. The CDR3 totals 16 residues. With 1 base clipped from V and 10 bases from J, the junction kept 9 bases outside the gene matches. Germline CDR1 and CDR2: PRHDT and FYEKMQ (reference sequence). For the CDR3, the DNA is TGTGCCAGCAGCTTAGTGACTAGCGGGACATTTCCCGAGCAGTTCTTC. This codes for CASSLVTSGTFPEQFF.

The CDR3 sequence: CATDSGGMDEQYF. CDR3 coding DNA: TGTGCCACCGACTCTGGGGGAATGGACGAGCAGTACTTC. The rearrangement uses TRBV10-3 and TRBJ2-7; possibly TRBD1 or TRBD2 for D (5 bases each). The CDR3 totals 13 residues. Germline V gene lookup returns CDR1 ENHRY and CDR2 SYGVKD. V lost 10 bases to trimming and J lost 5 bases, with 18 bases between them.

The V and J genes are TRBV10-2 and TRBJ2-7; TRBD1 agrees at 12 bases. Germline values: CDR1 WSHSY, CDR2 SAAADI. V shed 5 bases and J 1 base; nucleotides not matched to a gene: 3. The CDR3 is 15 residues long. CDR3 in DNA: TGCGCCAGCAGTCCGGGACAGGGGGCTTCCTACGAGCAGTACTTC. Translation: CASSPGQGASYEQYF.

The J gene is TRBJ2-7, the V gene TRBV2, with D possibly being TRBD1 or TRBD2 (5 bases each). CDR3 length equals 14 residues. In germline, CDR1 is SNHLY, CDR2 FYNNEI. The V gene lost 4 bases and the J gene lost 1 base, with 11 bases spanning the gap. As DNA, the CDR3 is TGTGCCAGCAGTGTAGGGGACGGTTCCTACGAGCAGTACTTC. Its protein is CASSVGDGSYEQYF.

The genes are TRBV6-5 and TRBJ2-5; no clear D. Germline-derived CDR1 and CDR2 are MNHEY and SVGAGI. The CDR3 has 14 amino acids. V was trimmed by 2 bases and J by 2 bases, leaving 9 bases between them. The CDR3 spells CASSYISQQETQYF. Written as DNA, the CDR3 is TGTGCCAGCAGTTACATCAGCCAACAAGAGACCCAGTACTTC.

The chain recombines TRBV5-1 with TRBJ1-1; no definite D call. Germline loops: CDR1 SGHRS, CDR2 YFSETQ. CDR3 size: 14 residues. With 1 base removed from V and 1 base from J, the gap between germline ends came to 8 bases. Here the CDR3 reads CASSLIQRNTEAFF. The CDR3 DNA sequence: TGCGCCAGCAGCTTGATCCAAAGGAACACTGAAGCTTTCTTT.

The rearrangement joins TRBV27 to TRBJ2-7, with D uncertain. Per germline, CDR1 MNHEY and CDR2 SMNVEV (reference sequence). CDR3 length: 13 amino acids. Trimming cost V 3 bases and J 4 bases, with 10 bases left between them. The CDR3, as DNA: TGTGCCAGCAGTTTCGCCGTCGATTACGAGCAGTACTTC. Translation: CASSFAVDYEQYF.

The genes are TRBV5-6 and TRBJ2-5; 7 positions agree with TRBD2. Germline lookup yields CDR1 SGHDT and CDR2 YYEEEE. Trimming cost V 0 bases and J 1 base; bases outside gene matches: 3. This CDR3 contains 15 residues. In nucleotides, the CDR3 is TGTGCCAGCAGCTTGGGGCGGGAGATCCAAGAGACCCAGTACTTC. Its translation is CASSLGREIQETQYF.

The chain recombines TRBV10-3 with TRBJ1-3; D gene unclear. With 3 bases removed from V and 0 bases from J, the gap between germline ends came to 6 bases. The CDR3 runs to 14 residues. CDR1 is ENHRY and CDR2 is SYGVKD in the germline V gene. The CDR3 DNA sequence: TGTGCCATCAGTGATTATCGCTCTGGAAACACCATATATTTT. Its protein is CAISDYRSGNTIYF.

The chain links TRBV15 to TRBJ2-7; perhaps TRBD1 as D (5 bases). V dropped 5 bases and J dropped 5 bases, with 34 bases sitting between them. This CDR3 region has 20 residues. Germline values: CDR1 LNHNV, CDR2 YYDKDF (reference sequence). CDR3 bases: TGTGCCACCAGCGGTCTAGGAAAGTCGGGCAGGGAAGGTCATTTGGACGAGCAGTACTTC. This encodes CATSGLGKSGREGHLDEQYF. The full variable domain, rest sourced from reference TRBV15 and TRBJ2-7, is DAMVIQNPRYQVTQFGKPVTLSCSQTLNHNVMYWYQQKSSQAPKLLFHYYDKDFNNEADTPDNFQSRRPNTSFCFLDIRSPGLGDTAMYLCATSGLGKSGREGHLDEQYFGPGTRLTVT.

The J gene is TRBJ2-3, the V gene TRBV28, with D perhaps TRBD2 (6 bases). Germline CDR1 MDHEN, CDR2 SYDVKM. The CDR3 totals 17 residues. The germline V and J ends were trimmed by 5 bases and 0 bases, with 18 bases remaining between them. The CDR3 here is CASSTSRPQTSTDTQYF. CDR3 DNA: TGTGCCAGCAGTACTAGCCGTCCCCAAACTAGCACAGATACGCAGTATTTT.

The J gene is TRBJ1-2, the V gene TRBV27; no clear D. In germline, CDR1 is MNHEY, CDR2 SMNVEV (reference sequence). CDR3 length: 14 residues. The V and J ends lost 6 bases and 8 bases respectively, with 19 bases between them. The CDR3: CASSQSPAWEGYTF. For the CDR3, the DNA is TGTGCCAGCAGCCAAAGTCCCGCGTGGGAAGGCTACACCTTC.

V is TRBV9 and J is TRBJ1-2; D gene unclear. The CDR3 runs to 14 residues. V was pared by 0 bases and J by 4 bases, with 10 bases between. Germline V gene sequence: CDR1 SGDLS, CDR2 YYNGEE. The CDR3 region has the DNA TGTGCCAGCAGCGTAGCTTTTCGAGGCTATGGCTACACCTTC. Translated, it gives CASSVAFRGYGYTF.

The V call is TRBV6-1, the J call TRBJ2-7; the D gene is possibly TRBD1 (5 bases). Trimming shortened V by 0 bases and J by 2 bases, and 14 bases separated the two germline ends. The CDR3 totals 16 residues. The germline gives CDR1 MNHNS, CDR2 SASEGT. CDR3 sequence (DNA): TGTGCCAGCAGTGAAGCCGTGGGGCACAATCCCTACGAGCAGTACTTC. Amino acid sequence: CASSEAVGHNPYEQYF.

The rearrangement uses TRBV29-1 and TRBJ1-2, with D tentatively TRBD1 (6 bases). Trimming removed 0 bases at V and 5 bases at J, with 13 bases between. The germline CDR1 and CDR2 sequences are SQVTM and ANQGSEA. The CDR3 length is 14 residues. The CDR3 spells CSVEDNRGEYGYTF. Written as DNA, the CDR3 is TGCAGCGTTGAAGATAATAGGGGGGAATATGGCTACACCTTC.

The CDR3 nucleotides are TGTGCCAGCAGCTCGCAGGGGGGCCTTGGCTATGGCTACACCTTC. This sequence encodes CASSSQGGLGYGYTF. The chain is built from TRBV5-4 and TRBJ1-2, with 7 positions matching TRBD1. Per germline, CDR1 SGHNT and CDR2 YYREEE (reference sequence). Unmatched junction bases numbered 9, after V lost 3 bases and J lost 4 bases. The CDR3 is 15 residues long.

This rearrangement joins TRBV10-2 to TRBJ1-5; D perhaps matches TRBD1 (5 bases). The V gene's germline CDR1 is WSHSY and CDR2 SAAADI. The V end lost 7 bases, the J end lost 10 bases, and 20 bases lay between the germline ends. The CDR3 spans 14 residues. CDR3 in amino acids: CASTDASREAPQHF. In DNA form, the CDR3 reads TGCGCCAGCACAGACGCCTCCAGGGAAGCACCCCAGCATTTT.

The chain carries TRBV28 and TRBJ1-5; tentatively, D is TRBD1 (5 bases). The CDR3 totals 16 residues. Germline V gene lookup returns CDR1 MDHEN and CDR2 SYDVKM. Trimming pared 3 bases from V and 0 bases from J, leaving 12 bases between. The CDR3: CASSLAGTHSNQPQHF. CDR3 in DNA: TGTGCCAGCAGTTTGGCGGGGACCCATAGCAATCAGCCCCAGCATTTT.

The V gene is TRBV4-1, the J gene TRBJ2-7; TRBD2 aligns across 9 bases. The CDR3 sequence is 17 residues long. The V gene end was trimmed by 0 bases and the J gene end by 4 bases; junction bases not matched to a gene: 10. The germline V gene encodes CDR1 MGHRA and CDR2 YSYEKL. DNA of the CDR3: TGCGCCAGCAGCCAAGAAATGCGGGGGGGGTACGCGTACGAGCAGTACTTC. Its translation: CASSQEMRGGYAYEQYF.

This clone came up once. This chain links TRBV6-5 with TRBJ2-7; 9 positions agree with TRBD1. The germline V gene encodes CDR1 MNHEY and CDR2 SVGAGI. This CDR3 has 15 amino acids. The V gene end was trimmed by 6 bases and the J gene end by 5 bases; junction bases not matched to a gene: 11. This CDR3 reads CASRQLYRGLNEQYF. The CDR3, as DNA: TGTGCCAGCAGACAACTTTACAGGGGGCTCAACGAGCAGTACTTC.

The genes are TRBV7-2 and TRBJ2-1; 9 bases are shared with TRBD1. The V segment lost 6 bases and the J segment 8 bases; nucleotides outside the gene matches: 11. Germline V gene sequence: CDR1 SGHTA, CDR2 FQGNSA. CDR3 length: 15 amino acids. The CDR3 spells CASSHPTGTGYEQFF. CDR3 sequence (DNA): TGTGCCAGCAGTCACCCGACCGGGACAGGGTATGAGCAGTTCTTC.